This entry concerns a single TCR beta chain. These data are taken from a study of blood T cells in healthy people across ages. The CDR3 runs 15 residues. Trimming took 4 bases from V and 1 from J, leaving 14 bases between them. Germline lookup yields CDR1 SGHDT and CDR2 YYEEEE. It was with a sample-barcoded 5' primer and a J-beta primer mix that a second PCR of about 7 to 12 cycles was run. Sequencing of every sample gave 3 million or more CDR3-containing paired-end reads. TCRdb processed the 5' RACE reads anew with MiXCR; each CDR3 protein has one entry. Of over 1.5 million distinct CDR3 sequences in the sample, roughly 49% are singletons; the top ten hold less than 2.5%.

The genes are TRBV5-6 and TRBJ2-5; the D gene could be TRBD1 or TRBD2 (5 bases each). The source is a woman in her thirties or forties in good health. Input material: blood. The CDR3 DNA follows: TGTGCCAGCAGCCCTGTGGGACCCCTCCAAGAGACCCAGTACTTC. Its protein product is CASSPVGPLQETQYF.